This T cell receptor (beta chain) was documented in a study of liver allograft versus peripheral blood T cells. Background on the study: Within transplanted livers, the T cell receptor repertoires were examined and compared against the repertoires present in the peripheral blood of liver transplant recipients. The study, taken as a whole, reports: Liver allograft repertoires of T cell receptors reportedly diverged from peripheral blood repertoires.

TCRdb recomputed calls from the reads with MiXCR, one row per CDR3 protein. The table has 9,000 to 10,000 distinct CDR3 sequences, 18% seen once; the top ten hold roughly 1.1%. This clonotype is judged medium-sized. Its target is not known. Germline V gene sequence: CDR1 KGHDR, CDR2 SFDVKD. This CDR3 is 16 amino acids long. The V gene end was trimmed by 1 base and the J gene end by 5 bases; junction bases not matched to a gene: 7. The clonotype originates from a human patient who had a liver transplant. Part of the T cell pool may stem from the graft donor. The chain is built from TRBV24-1 and TRBJ2-7; the match to TRBD2 covers 10 bases. CDR3 loop: CATSDLAAGGPHEQYF. For the CDR3, the DNA is TGTGCCACCAGTGATTTAGCAGCGGGGGGGCCCCACGAGCAGTACTTC.